The next 14 T cell receptor beta chains were all read from a single sample in a study of regulatory T cells in long-lasting Graves disease. The time point: persistent/refractory GD, antithyroid drugs over 5 years with positive TRAb. The TCR library used RNA extracted from PBMCs. Investigators prepared the TCR beta libraries by applying iRepertoire HTBI primers and Arm-PCR of CDR3 regions. TCRdb re-called the multiplex PCR reads with MiXCR, one entry per CDR3 protein. The sample lists 390,000 or so distinct CDR3 sequences, 20% to 25% seen once, with roughly a quarter in the top ten. This specimen was peripheral blood mononuclear cells (PBMCs), taken when the disease was refractory, from a patient treated with antithyroid drugs. Every receptor here comes from a woman between 40 and 50 years old with Graves disease.

V and J are TRBV25-1 and TRBJ2-5; D is perhaps TRBD2 (6 bases). TRBJ2-1 explains the end of the DNA better; the J call may be wrong. Germline loops: CDR1 MGHDK, CDR2 SYGVNS. This CDR3 comprises 15 residues. The CDR3 region is CASSESPRRENEQFF. The CDR3 nucleotides are TGTGCCAGCAGTGAATCCCCTAGGCGGGAAAATGAGCAGTTCTTC.

This clonotype was recorded at least ten times. Here the CDR3 reads CASSSDRVNEKLFF. CDR3 nucleotides: TGTGCCAGCAGTTCGGACAGGGTTAATGAAAAACTGTTTTTT. This chain joins TRBV6-2 or TRBV6-3 and TRBJ1-4, with 8 positions matching TRBD1. This CDR3 comprises 14 residues. Per the germline V gene, CDR1 is MNHEY and CDR2 is SVGEGT. The V segment lost 4 bases and the J segment 4 bases; nucleotides outside the gene matches: 2.

V gene TRBV5-1 combines with J gene TRBJ2-2; D is uncertain. This CDR3 has 13 residues. With 2 bases removed from V and 13 bases from J, the gap between germline ends came to 15 bases. Germline values: CDR1 SGHRS, CDR2 YFSETQ. DNA of the CDR3: TGCGCCAGCAGCTTTGTCTCGCGTTATTTGCTGTTTTTT. As protein: CASSFVSRYLLFF.

This chain joins TRBV28 and TRBJ1-1; D ambiguous. This CDR3 has 15 residues. The germline V gene has CDR1 MDHEN and CDR2 SYDVKM. V was shortened by 6 bases and J by 1 base, with 15 bases between the two germline ends. The CDR3 sequence is CASRGYTRPNTEAFF. DNA of the CDR3: TGTGCCAGCAGGGGTTACACGCGGCCGAACACTGAAGCTTTCTTT.

The chain has TRBV5-1 and TRBJ1-3, with D unclear. V shed 2 bases and J shed 0 bases, with 3 bases lying between them. The CDR3 loop spans 13 amino acids. Germline loops: CDR1 SGHRS, CDR2 YFSETQ. The chain's CDR3 is CASSFGSGNTIYF. DNA for the CDR3: TGCGCCAGCAGCTTCGGCTCTGGAAACACCATATATTTT.

The rearrangement joins TRBV13 to TRBJ2-7, with D possibly matching TRBD1 (5 bases). The CDR3 totals 14 residues. The germline V gene has CDR1 PRHDT and CDR2 FYEKMQ (reference sequence). V was clipped by 3 bases and J by 1 base, with 10 bases between them. CDR3 in amino acids: CASSFGKGSYEQYF. CDR3 in DNA: TGTGCCAGCAGCTTTGGAAAGGGGTCCTACGAGCAGTACTTC.

The genes are TRBV3-1 and TRBJ1-1; possible D gene TRBD1, 6 bases. The germline V and J ends were trimmed by 4 bases and 11 bases, with 14 bases remaining between them. The CDR3 runs 12 residues. Germline V gene lookup returns CDR1 LGHDT and CDR2 YNNKEL (reference sequence). The CDR3 reads CASSRTGTRAFF. CDR3 nucleotides: TGTGCCAGCAGCCGCACAGGGACTCGGGCTTTCTTT. Full variable domain (rest looked up from reference TRBV3-1 and TRBJ1-1): DTAVSQTPKYLVTQMGNDKSIKCEQNLGHDTMYWYKQDSKKFLKIMFSYNNKELIINETVPNRFSPKSPDKAHLNLHINSLELGDSAVYFCASSRTGTRAFFGQGTRLTVV.

This clonotype showed up many times. V usage is TRBV28 and J usage is TRBJ1-5, with 7 bases matching TRBD1. This CDR3 spans 19 amino acids. Trimming at V came to 5 bases and at J to 0 bases, leaving 16 bases not matched to a gene. CDR1 and CDR2 from the germline V gene are MDHEN and SYDVKM. The DNA for the CDR3 is TGTGCCAGCAGTCCTACGACTTACCCGGACAGGATTAGCAATCAGCCCCAGCATTTT. This sequence encodes CASSPTTYPDRISNQPQHF.

This chain connects TRBV7-9 to TRBJ2-7; D gene uncertain. CDR3 length equals 16 residues. Germline V gene lookup returns CDR1 SEHNR and CDR2 FQNEAQ (reference sequence). The V end was cut by 5 bases, the J end by 3 bases, with 20 bases between. DNA of the CDR3: TGTGCCAGCAGCCTATCGGGCGGTAAAGCATACTACGAGCAGTACTTC. Encoded protein: CASSLSGGKAYYEQYF.

In its sample, this clonotype was seen many times. This rearrangement joins TRBV28 to TRBJ1-2; D might be TRBD1 (5 bases). Deletions cut 4 bases from V and 8 bases from J, with 20 bases between. The CDR3 spans 15 residues. Germline V gives CDR1 MDHEN, CDR2 SYDVKM. In DNA, the CDR3 is TGTGCCAGCAGTTCCTTCGGGGACCCTCTATGGGGCTACACCTTC. Its translation: CASSSFGDPLWGYTF.

Ten or more counts support this clonotype. J is TRBJ1-4 and V is TRBV28; unclear D gene. V was trimmed by 6 bases and J by 3 bases, leaving 11 bases between them. The germline gives CDR1 MDHEN, CDR2 SYDVKM. This CDR3 has 14 residues. The CDR3 loop reads CASSPPSPNEKLFF. Here the CDR3 DNA reads TGTGCCAGCAGCCCCCCCAGCCCTAATGAAAAACTGTTTTTT.

This clonotype was counted at least ten times. The J gene is TRBJ2-7, the V gene TRBV27; D perhaps matches TRBD2 (5 bases). The CDR3 is made up of 13 amino acids. CDR1 is MNHEY, CDR2 SMNVEV, per germline (reference sequence). Trimming removed 2 bases from V and 6 bases from J, with 11 bases in between. CDR3 amino acids: CASSLLLASEQYF. CDR3 bases: TGTGCCAGCAGTTTACTCCTAGCTAGCGAGCAGTACTTC.

Only a few counts were recorded for this clonotype. CDR3 nucleotides: TGTGCCAGCAGCTCACAGGGGAGGTACGAGCAGTACTTC. This gives the protein CASSSQGRYEQYF. This chain links TRBV3-1 with TRBJ2-7; D is possibly TRBD1 (7 bases). CDR1 is LGHDT, CDR2 YNNKEL, per germline (reference sequence). Trimming stripped 5 bases from V and 4 bases from J, with 12 bases between. CDR3 length equals 13 residues.

This clonotype was seen ten or more times. The V call is TRBV28, the J call TRBJ1-4; 7 bases are shared with TRBD1. The V segment lost 8 bases and the J segment 5 bases; nucleotides outside the gene matches: 20. Looked up from germline, CDR1 is MDHEN and CDR2 is SYDVKM. The CDR3 totals 18 residues. CDR3 sequence (DNA): TGTGCCAGCCTTGCCGTGGGGGGGCTTGACAGGGCGAATGAAAAACTGTTTTTT. Translated, it gives CASLAVGGLDRANEKLFF.